These T cell receptor beta chains were read from a single sample in a study of T cell repertoires in cytomegalovirus infection. No cognate antigen is known for these TCRs. Using its own MiXCR run on the reads, TCRdb lists one record per CDR3 protein. Of some 800,000 distinct CDR3 sequences in the sample, almost 30% were seen once. The sequencing here drew on cultured CD8+ T cells from PBMCs, taken from culture after CMV antigen stimulation. Receptors originate from a human donor in good health (CMV status not recorded). Some clones in this sample may be carry-over from other donors' samples. CDR3s include the opening cysteine and the closing phenylalanine or tryptophan. A D gene is named only where the DNA matches it firmly. Size is stated for part of the rows, as once, few or many counts, or as a class when the clone is expanded.

CASSPWTGEDEKLFF	TGTGCCAGCAGCCCATGGACAGGGGAGGATGAAAAACTGTTTTTT	TRBD1	TRBV7-2	TRBJ1-4	many
CASSYRAGDSQPQHF	TGTGCCAGCAGTTACAGGGCGGGGGACTCTCAGCCCCAGCATTTT	.	TRBV6-6	TRBJ1-5	few
CASSRGSSYNEQFF	TGTGCCAGCAGCCGTGGGAGCTCCTACAATGAGCAGTTCTTC	.	TRBV12-3/TRBV12-4	TRBJ2-1	many
CASSKNGETQYF	TGTGCCTCTAGTAAGAATGGGGAGACCCAGTACTTC	.	TRBV19	TRBJ2-5	.
CASSADRGGTDTQYF	TGTGCCAGCAGCGCTGACAGGGGGGGCACAGATACGCAGTATTTT	TRBD1	TRBV6-2/TRBV6-3	TRBJ2-3	many
CAILDRGRTSGNYNEQFF	TGTGCCATCCTCGACAGGGGACGGACTAGCGGGAACTACAATGAGCAGTTCTTC	TRBD2	TRBV10-3	TRBJ2-1	.
CASSEWLARTGELFF	TGCGCCAGCAGTGAGTGGCTGGCGAGGACCGGGGAGCTGTTTTTT	.	TRBV10-2	TRBJ2-2	few
CASSGTGSPFNEQFF	TGTGCCAGCAGCGGTACAGGGTCCCCATTCAATGAGCAGTTCTTC	.	TRBV9	TRBJ2-1	.
CASSSWTGASYNEQFF	TGTGCCAGCAGTTCGTGGACAGGGGCATCCTACAATGAGCAGTTCTTC	TRBD1	TRBV7-8	TRBJ2-1	many
CASSPRLGRNEQFF	TGTGCCAGCAGCCCCCGCTTGGGCCGTAATGAGCAGTTCTTC	.	TRBV12-3/TRBV12-4	TRBJ2-1	.
CASSYNRVSPLHF	TGTGCCAGCAGTTACAACAGGGTTTCACCCCTCCACTTT	.	TRBV6-5	TRBJ1-6	.